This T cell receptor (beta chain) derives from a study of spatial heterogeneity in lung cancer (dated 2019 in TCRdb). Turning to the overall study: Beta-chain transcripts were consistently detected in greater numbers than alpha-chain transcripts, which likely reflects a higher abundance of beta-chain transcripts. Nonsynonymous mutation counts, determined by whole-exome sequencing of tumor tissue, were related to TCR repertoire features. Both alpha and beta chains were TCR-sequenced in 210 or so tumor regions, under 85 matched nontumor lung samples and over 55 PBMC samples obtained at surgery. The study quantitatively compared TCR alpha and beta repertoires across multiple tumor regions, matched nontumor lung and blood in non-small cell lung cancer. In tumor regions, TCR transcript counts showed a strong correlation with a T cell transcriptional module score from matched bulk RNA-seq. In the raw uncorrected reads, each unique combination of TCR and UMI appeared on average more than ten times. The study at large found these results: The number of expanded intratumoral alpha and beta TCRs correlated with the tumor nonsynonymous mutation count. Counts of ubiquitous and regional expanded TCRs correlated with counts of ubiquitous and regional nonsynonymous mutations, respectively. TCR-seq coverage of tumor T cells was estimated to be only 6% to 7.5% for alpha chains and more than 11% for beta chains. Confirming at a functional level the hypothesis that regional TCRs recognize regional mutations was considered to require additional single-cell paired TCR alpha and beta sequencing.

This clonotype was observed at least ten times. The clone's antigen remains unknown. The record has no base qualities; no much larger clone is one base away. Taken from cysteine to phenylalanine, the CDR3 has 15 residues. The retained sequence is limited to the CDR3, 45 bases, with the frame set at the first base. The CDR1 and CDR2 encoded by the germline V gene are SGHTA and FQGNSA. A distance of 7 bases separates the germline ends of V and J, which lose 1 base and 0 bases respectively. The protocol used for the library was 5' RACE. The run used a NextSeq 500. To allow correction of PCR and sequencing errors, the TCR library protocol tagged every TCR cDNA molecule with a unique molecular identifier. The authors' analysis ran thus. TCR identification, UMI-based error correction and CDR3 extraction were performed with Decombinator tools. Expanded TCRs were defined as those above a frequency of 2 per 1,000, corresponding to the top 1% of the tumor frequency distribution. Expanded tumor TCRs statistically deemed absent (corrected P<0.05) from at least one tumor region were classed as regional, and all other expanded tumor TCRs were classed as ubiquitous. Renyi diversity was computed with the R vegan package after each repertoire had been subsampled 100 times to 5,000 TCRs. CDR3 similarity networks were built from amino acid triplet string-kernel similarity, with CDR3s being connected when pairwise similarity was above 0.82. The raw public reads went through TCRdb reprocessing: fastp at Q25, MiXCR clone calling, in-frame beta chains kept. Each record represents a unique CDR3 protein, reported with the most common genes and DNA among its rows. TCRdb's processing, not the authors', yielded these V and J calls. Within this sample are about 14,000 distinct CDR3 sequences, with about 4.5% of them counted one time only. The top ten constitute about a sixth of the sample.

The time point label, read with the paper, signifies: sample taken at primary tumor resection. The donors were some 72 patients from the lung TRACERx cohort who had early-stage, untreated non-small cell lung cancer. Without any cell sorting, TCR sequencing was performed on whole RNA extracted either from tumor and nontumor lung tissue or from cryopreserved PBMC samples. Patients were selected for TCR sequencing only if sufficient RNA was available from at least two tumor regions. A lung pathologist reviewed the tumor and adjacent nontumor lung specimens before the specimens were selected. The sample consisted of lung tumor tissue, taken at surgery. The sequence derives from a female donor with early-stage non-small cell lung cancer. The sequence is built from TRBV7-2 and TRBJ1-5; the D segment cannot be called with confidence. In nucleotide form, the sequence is TGTGCCAGCAGCTTAGGTTCGGCTAGCAATCAGCCCCAGCATTTT. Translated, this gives CASSLGSASNQPQHF.